This T cell receptor beta chain appears in the sequencing data of a study of tumor and adjacent non-tumor tissue in lung cancer. The CDR3 sequence is 16 residues long. In germline, CDR1 is SQVTM, CDR2 ANQGSEA. On this clonotype: Antigen specificity is unknown. Sequence at one end of the junction differs from germline and may be a read error.

TCRbeta libraries were built with three rounds of nested PCR, modified from ARM-PCR. MiXCR, run by TCRdb on the multiplex PCR reads, gives a single entry per CDR3 protein. The sample has 90,000 to 110,000 distinct CDR3 sequences; 62% are singletons. RNA was extracted from bulk tissue without any cell sorting. Distant lung tissue was collected more than 3 cm away from the tumor edge. Study findings and constraints: TCR diversity was significantly greater in tumor than normal lung tissue. Normal lung showed higher cumulative top 100 clone frequency than tumor.

Material for sequencing was distant non-tumor lung tissue. The receptor was isolated from a man between 60 and 75 years old with non-small cell lung cancer. The J gene is TRBJ2-1, the V gene TRBV29-1; TRBD2 aligns across 11 bases. The CDR3 region is CSVEDRVAGGPDEQFF. The CDR3 DNA is TGCAGTGTTGAAGATAGGGTAGCGGGAGGGCCCGATGAGCAGTTCTTC.